This TCR beta chain is from a study of blood T cell repertoires in COVID-19. For the study at large: The United States, Italy and Spain supplied acute and convalescent COVID-19 samples. Sources were T cells, B-cell-depleted T cells, or PBMCs; the material itself was cDNA or gDNA.

CDR1 and CDR2 from the germline V gene are MGHDK and SYGVNS. CDR3 length: 15 amino acids. Trimming took off 3 bases at V and 5 bases at J, with 16 bases between the two ends. Per the authors' pipeline: Quantification of nucleated cells was approximated via reference gene primer amplification. Using immunoSEQ multiplex PCR, the repertoire was profiled, and TCRdb retains in-frame clones only, with some absent. The DNA gave D and trimming, while V, J and clone size come from that table. The table includes a few hundred thousand clones, almost 90% detected once. This chain uses TRBV25-1 with TRBJ2-5, with D perhaps TRBD2 (5 bases). The source material was PBMCs or T cells enriched from blood (not recorded which). The source of this sequence is a woman between 18 and 29 years old with acute COVID-19. The CDR3 coding sequence is TGTGCCAGCAGTGATGGAGGCTGGGTTGGGGAGACCCAGTACTTC. Protein sequence: CASSDGGWVGETQYF.